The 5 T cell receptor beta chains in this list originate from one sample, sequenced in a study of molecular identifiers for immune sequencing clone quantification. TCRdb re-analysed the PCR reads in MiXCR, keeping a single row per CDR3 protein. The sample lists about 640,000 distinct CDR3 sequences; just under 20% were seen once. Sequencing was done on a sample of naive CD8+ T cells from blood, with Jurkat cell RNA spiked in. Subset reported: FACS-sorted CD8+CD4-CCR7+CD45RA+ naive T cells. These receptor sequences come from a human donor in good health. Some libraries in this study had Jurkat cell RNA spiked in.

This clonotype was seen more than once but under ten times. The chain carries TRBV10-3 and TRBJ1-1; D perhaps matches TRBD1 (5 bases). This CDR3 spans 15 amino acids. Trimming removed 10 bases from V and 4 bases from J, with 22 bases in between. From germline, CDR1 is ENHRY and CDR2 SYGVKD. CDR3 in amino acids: CATKGTHELSTEAFF. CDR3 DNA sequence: TGTGCCACCAAGGGGACCCACGAGTTGAGCACTGAAGCTTTCTTT.

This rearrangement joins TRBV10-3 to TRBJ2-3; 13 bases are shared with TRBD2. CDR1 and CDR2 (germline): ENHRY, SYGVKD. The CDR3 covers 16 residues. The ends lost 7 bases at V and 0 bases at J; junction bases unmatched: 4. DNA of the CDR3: TGTGCCATCAATAGGGGACTAGCGGGGAGCACAGATACGCAGTATTTT. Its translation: CAINRGLAGSTDTQYF.

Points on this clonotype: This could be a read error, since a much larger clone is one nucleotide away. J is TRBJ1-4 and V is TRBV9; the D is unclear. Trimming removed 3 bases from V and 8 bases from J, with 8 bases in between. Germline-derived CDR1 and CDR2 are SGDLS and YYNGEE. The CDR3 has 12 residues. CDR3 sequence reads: CASSAENEKLFF. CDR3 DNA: TGTGCCAGCAGCGCAGAGAACGAAAAACTGTTTTTT.

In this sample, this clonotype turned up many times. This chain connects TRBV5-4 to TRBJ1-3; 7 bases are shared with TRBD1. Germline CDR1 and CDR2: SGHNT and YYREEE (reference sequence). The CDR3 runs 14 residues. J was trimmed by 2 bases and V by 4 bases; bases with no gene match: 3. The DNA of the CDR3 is TGTGCCAGCAGCGGAGGGACAGCTGGAAACACCATATATTTT. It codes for CASSGGTAGNTIYF.

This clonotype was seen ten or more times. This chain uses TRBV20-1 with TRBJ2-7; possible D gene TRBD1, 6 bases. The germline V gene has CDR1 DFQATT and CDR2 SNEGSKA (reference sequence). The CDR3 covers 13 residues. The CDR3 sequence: CSRGRQDPDEQYF. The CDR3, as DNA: TGCAGCAGGGGTAGGCAGGATCCAGACGAGCAGTACTTC.